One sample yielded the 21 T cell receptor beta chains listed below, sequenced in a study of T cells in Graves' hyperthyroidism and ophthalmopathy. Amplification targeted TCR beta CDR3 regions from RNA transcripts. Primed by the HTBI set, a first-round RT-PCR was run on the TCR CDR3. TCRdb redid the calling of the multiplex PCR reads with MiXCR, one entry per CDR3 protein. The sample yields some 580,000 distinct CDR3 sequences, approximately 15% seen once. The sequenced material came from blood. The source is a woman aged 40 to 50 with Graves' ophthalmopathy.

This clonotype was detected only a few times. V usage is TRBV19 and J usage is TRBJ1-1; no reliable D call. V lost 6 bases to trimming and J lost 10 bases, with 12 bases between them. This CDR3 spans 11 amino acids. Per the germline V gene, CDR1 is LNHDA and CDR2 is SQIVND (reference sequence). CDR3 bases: TGTGCCAGTAGCGGGGTGGAAGGAGCTTTCTTT. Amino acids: CASSGVEGAFF.

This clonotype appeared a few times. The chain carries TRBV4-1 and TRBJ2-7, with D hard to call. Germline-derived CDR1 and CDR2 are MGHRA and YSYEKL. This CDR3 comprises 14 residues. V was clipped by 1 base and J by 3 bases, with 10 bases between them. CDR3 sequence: CASSQGMGNYEQYF. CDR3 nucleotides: TGCGCCAGCAGCCAAGGGATGGGAAACTACGAGCAGTACTTC.

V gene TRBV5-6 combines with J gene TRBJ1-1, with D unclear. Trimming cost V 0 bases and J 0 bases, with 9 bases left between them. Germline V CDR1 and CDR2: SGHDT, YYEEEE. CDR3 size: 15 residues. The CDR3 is CASSLGNGVNTEAFF. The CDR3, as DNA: TGTGCCAGCAGCTTGGGTAATGGGGTGAACACTGAAGCTTTCTTT.

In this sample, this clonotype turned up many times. CDR3 nucleotide sequence: TGTGCCTGGACGTCGGGGACCGGGACTAGCGGGTACAATGAGCAGTTCTTC. Translation gives CAWTSGTGTSGYNEQFF. The chain is built from TRBV30 and TRBJ2-1, with TRBD2 identical over 12 bases. Per germline, CDR1 GTSNPN and CDR2 SVGIG (reference sequence). The CDR3 has 17 residues. Trimming took 4 bases from V and 4 from J; bases not matched to a gene: 11.

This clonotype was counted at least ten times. In DNA form, the CDR3 reads TGCGCCAGCAGCTTCCGGGACTCAAACTACAATGAGCAGTTCTTC. It is translated as CASSFRDSNYNEQFF. This chain uses TRBV5-1 with TRBJ2-1, with a weak D call TRBD2 (6 bases). The CDR3 loop spans 15 amino acids. Germline V gene lookup returns CDR1 SGHRS and CDR2 YFSETQ. V lost 2 bases to trimming and J lost 3 bases, with 12 bases between them.

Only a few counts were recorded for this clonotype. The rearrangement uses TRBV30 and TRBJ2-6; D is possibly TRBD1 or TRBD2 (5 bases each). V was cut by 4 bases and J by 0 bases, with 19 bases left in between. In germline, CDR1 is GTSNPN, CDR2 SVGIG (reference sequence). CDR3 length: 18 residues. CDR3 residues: CAWKRSATGLSGANVLTF. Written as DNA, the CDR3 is TGTGCCTGGAAGAGGTCCGCAACGGGGCTCTCTGGGGCCAACGTCCTGACTTTC.

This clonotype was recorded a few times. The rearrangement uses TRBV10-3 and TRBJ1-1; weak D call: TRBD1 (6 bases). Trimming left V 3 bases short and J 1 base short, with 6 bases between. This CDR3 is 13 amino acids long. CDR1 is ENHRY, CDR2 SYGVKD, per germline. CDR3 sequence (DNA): TGTGCCATCAGTGACAGGGGGAACACTGAAGCTTTCTTT. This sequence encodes CAISDRGNTEAFF.

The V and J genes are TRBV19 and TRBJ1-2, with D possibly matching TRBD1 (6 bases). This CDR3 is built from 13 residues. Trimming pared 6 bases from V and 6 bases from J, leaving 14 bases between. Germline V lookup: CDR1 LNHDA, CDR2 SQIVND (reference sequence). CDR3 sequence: CASSRGLGDGYTF. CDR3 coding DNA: TGTGCCAGTAGCAGGGGTCTCGGTGATGGCTACACCTTC.

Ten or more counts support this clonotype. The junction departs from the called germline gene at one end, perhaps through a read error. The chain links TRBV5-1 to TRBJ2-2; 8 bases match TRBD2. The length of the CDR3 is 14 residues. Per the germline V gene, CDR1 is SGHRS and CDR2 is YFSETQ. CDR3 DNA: TGCGCCAGCGGCTTGGGACTAGTGGCCGGGGAGCTGTTTTTT. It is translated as CASGLGLVAGELFF.

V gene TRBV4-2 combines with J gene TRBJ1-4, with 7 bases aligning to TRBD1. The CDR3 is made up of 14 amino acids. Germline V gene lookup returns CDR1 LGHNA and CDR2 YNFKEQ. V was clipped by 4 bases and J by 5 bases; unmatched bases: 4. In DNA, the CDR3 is TGTGCCAGCAGCCGACAGGGCTTAAATGAAAAACTGTTTTTT. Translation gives CASSRQGLNEKLFF.

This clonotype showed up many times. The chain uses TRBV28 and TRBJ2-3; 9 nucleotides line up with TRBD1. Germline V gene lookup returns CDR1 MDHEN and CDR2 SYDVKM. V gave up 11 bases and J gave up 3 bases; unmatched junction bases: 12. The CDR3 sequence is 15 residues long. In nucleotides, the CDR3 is TGTGCCCACGGGTCAACAGGGGGCGGAACAGATACGCAGTATTTT. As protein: CAHGSTGGGTDTQYF.

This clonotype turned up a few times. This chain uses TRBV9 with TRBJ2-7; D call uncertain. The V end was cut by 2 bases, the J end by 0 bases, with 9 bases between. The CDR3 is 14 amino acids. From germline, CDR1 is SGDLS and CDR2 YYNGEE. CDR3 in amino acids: CASSVGWASYEQYF. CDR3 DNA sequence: TGTGCCAGCAGCGTGGGTTGGGCCTCCTACGAGCAGTACTTC. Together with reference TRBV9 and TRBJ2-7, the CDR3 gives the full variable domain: DSGVTQTPKHLITATGQRVTLRCSPRSGDLSVYWYQQSLDQGLQFLIQYYNGEERAKGNILERFSAQQFPDLHSELNLSSLELGDSALYFCASSVGWASYEQYFGPGTRLTVT.

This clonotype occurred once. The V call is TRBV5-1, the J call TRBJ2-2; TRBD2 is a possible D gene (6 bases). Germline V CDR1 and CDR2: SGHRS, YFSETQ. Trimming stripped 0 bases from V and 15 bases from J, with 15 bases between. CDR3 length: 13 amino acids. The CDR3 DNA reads TGCGCCAGCAGCTTGGGGGCGGGGTCCCAGTTGTTTTTT. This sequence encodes CASSLGAGSQLFF.

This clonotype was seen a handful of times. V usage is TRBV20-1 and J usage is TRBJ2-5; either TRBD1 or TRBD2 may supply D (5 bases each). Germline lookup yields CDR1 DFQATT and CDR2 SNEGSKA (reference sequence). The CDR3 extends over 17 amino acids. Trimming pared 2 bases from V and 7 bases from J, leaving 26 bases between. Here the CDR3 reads CSARPGTGGGPRRTQYF. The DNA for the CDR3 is TGCAGTGCTAGACCGGGGACCGGAGGAGGTCCCCGGCGGACCCAGTACTTC.

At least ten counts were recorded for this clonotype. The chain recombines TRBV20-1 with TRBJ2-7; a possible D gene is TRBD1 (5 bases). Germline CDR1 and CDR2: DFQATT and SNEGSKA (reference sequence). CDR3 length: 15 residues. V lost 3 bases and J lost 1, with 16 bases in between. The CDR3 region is CSAREGVWYSYEQYF. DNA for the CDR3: TGCAGTGCTAGGGAAGGGGTTTGGTATTCCTACGAGCAGTACTTC.

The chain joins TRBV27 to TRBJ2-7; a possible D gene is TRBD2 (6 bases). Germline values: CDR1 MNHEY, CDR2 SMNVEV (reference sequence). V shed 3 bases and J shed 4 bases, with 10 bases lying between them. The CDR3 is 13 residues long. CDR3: CASSLGLQYEQYF. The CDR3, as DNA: TGTGCCAGCAGTTTGGGACTCCAATACGAGCAGTACTTC.

CDR3 sequence: CASSSGVVAFF. DNA for the CDR3: TGTGCCAGCAGTTCAGGGGTTGTGGCTTTCTTT. The chain couples TRBV28 to TRBJ1-1, with a possible D match to TRBD1 (6 bases). This CDR3 comprises 11 residues. The V gene lost 4 bases and the J gene lost 11 bases, with 11 bases spanning the gap. Germline loops: CDR1 MDHEN, CDR2 SYDVKM.

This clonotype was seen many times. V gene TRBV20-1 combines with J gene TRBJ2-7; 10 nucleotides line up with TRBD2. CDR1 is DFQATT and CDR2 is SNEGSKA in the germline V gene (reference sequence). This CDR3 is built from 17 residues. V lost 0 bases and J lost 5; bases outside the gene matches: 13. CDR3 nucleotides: TGCAGTGCTAGAGATGTGACGTCTCTAGCGGGAGCCCACGAGCAGTACTTC. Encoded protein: CSARDVTSLAGAHEQYF.

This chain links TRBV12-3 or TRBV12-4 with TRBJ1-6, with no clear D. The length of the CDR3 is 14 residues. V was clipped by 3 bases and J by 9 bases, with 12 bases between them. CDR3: CASSFRSWSSPLHF. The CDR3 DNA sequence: TGTGCCAGCAGTTTTAGGAGTTGGAGTTCACCCCTCCACTTT.

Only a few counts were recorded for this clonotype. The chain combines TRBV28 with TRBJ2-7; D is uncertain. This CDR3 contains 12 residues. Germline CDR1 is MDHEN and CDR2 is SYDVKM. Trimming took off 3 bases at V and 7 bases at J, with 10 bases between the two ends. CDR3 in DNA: TGTGCCAGCAGTTTGGAGTATCGAGAGCAGTACTTC. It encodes CASSLEYREQYF.

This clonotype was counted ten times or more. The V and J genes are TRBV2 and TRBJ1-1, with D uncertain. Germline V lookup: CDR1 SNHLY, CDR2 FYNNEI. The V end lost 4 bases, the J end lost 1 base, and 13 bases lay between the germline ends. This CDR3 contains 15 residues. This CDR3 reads CASSVLSSTNTEAFF. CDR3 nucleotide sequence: TGTGCCAGCAGTGTCTTGAGTTCCACGAACACTGAAGCTTTCTTT.